These 20 T cell receptor beta chains originate from one sample sequenced in a study of long-term antiretroviral therapy in people with HIV. Survey level was the resolution at which the v3.0 immunoSEQ assay ran. This table comes from immunoSEQ multiplex PCR, and its TCRdb copy is limited to in-frame clones, with some not included. This table has some 25,000 clones, around 88% appearing once. The starting material was unsorted PBMCs, obtained about 4.5 years after starting antiretroviral therapy. These receptors were obtained from a man between 25 and 39 years old with HIV.

The CDR3 region has the DNA TGTGCCAGCTCACCGGGTAGGGATGGCTATGGCTACACCTTC. It yields the protein CASSPGRDGYGYTF. V gene TRBV18 combines with J gene TRBJ1-2; no firm D call. Trimming removed 3 bases at V and 4 bases at J, with 12 bases between. CDR3 length: 14 residues. Germline V gene data show CDR1 as KGHSH and CDR2 as LQKENI.

The J gene is TRBJ1-1, the V gene TRBV7-9, with D hard to call. This CDR3 has 12 residues. Trimming removed 5 bases at V and 3 bases at J, with 7 bases between. In germline, CDR1 is SEHNR, CDR2 FQNEAQ (reference sequence). The CDR3 DNA is TGTGCCAGCAGCGTTGAGTACACTGAAGCTTTCTTT. Its protein is CASSVEYTEAFF.

The chain joins TRBV7-2 to TRBJ1-5; possible D gene TRBD1, 6 bases. This CDR3 region has 16 residues. V lost 1 base to trimming and J lost 6 bases, with 16 bases between them. Germline CDR1 SGHTA, CDR2 FQGNSA. CDR3 in DNA: TGTGCCAGCAGCTTAGAAGGGAGGGGGGGGATTCAGCCCCAGCATTTT. Residues: CASSLEGRGGIQPQHF. Full variable domain (outside the CDR3, taken from reference TRBV7-2 and TRBJ1-5): GAGVSQSPSNKVTEKGKDVELRCDPISGHTALYWYRQSLGQGLEFLIYFQGNSAPDKSGLPSDRFSAERTGGSVSTLTIQRTQQEDSAVYLCASSLEGRGGIQPQHFGDGTRLSIL.

This clone was counted between two and nine times. This chain links TRBV14 with TRBJ2-2; 7 bases line up with TRBD2. This CDR3 spans 13 amino acids. Germline trimming cut 4 bases from V and 5 bases from J; bases unmatched to any gene: 1. Germline V gene data show CDR1 as SGHDN and CDR2 as FVKESK. The CDR3 is CASSLSGTGELFF. The CDR3 nucleotides are TGTGCCAGCAGCCTTAGCGGGACCGGGGAGCTGTTTTTT.

This chain links TRBV29-1 with TRBJ1-2; TRBD1 matches at 7 bases. The CDR3 sequence is 14 residues long. Germline CDR1 is SQVTM and CDR2 is ANQGSEA. J gave up 4 bases and V 3 bases, and 8 bases lay outside the gene matches. The CDR3 sequence: CSVERVRGVYGYTF. CDR3 DNA sequence: TGCAGCGTTGAGAGGGTCAGGGGGGTCTATGGCTACACCTTC.

The chain is built from TRBV5-1 and TRBJ1-1; D may be TRBD1 (5 bases). CDR1 and CDR2 from the germline V gene are SGHRS and YFSETQ. This CDR3 is 12 amino acids long. V was clipped by 3 bases and J by 6 bases, with 9 bases between them. Here the CDR3 reads CASSYTGPEAFF. CDR3 nucleotides: TGCGCCAGCAGCTATACGGGGCCTGAAGCTTTCTTT.

CDR3 bases: TGTGCCAGCAGGTCGACAGGGTCGGGATCTTTCTTT. Translation: CASRSTGSGSFF. The J gene is TRBJ1-1, the V gene TRBV27; 7 nucleotides align to TRBD1. The junction had 10 bases not matched to a gene; V was cut back by 6 bases and J by 12 bases. This CDR3 contains 12 residues. Germline loops: CDR1 MNHEY, CDR2 SMNVEV (reference sequence).

The CDR3 is CASSQTGGGLREQFF. CDR3 coding DNA: TGTGCCAGCAGCCAGACAGGCGGGGGCCTCCGTGAGCAGTTCTTC. The chain recombines TRBV7-2 with TRBJ2-1; maybe TRBD2 (7 bases). Trimming left V 5 bases short and J 9 bases short, with 20 bases between. Germline loops: CDR1 SGHTA, CDR2 FQGNSA. The CDR3 covers 15 residues.

This chain links TRBV5-6 with TRBJ2-7, with TRBD1 matching 9 bases. This CDR3 spans 15 amino acids. Germline values: CDR1 SGHDT, CDR2 YYEEEE. V trimming: 4 bases; J trimming: 4 bases; junction bases outside the gene matches: 9. As DNA, the CDR3 is TGTGCCAGCAGCAATATCGGGACAGGGTCTTACGAGCAGTACTTC. Translated, it gives CASSNIGTGSYEQYF.

Regarding this clone: Its ends do not fully match the called genes, so a read error is possible. The chain uses TRBV11-3 and TRBJ2-1; perhaps TRBD1 as D (5 bases). CDR3 length equals 13 residues. Germline V gene sequence: CDR1 SGHNT, CDR2 YENEEA. The CDR3: CASSIDPTGEQFF. Written as DNA, the CDR3 is TGTGCCAGCAGCATAGACCCCACAGGTGAGCAGTTCTTC. Supplemented by reference TRBV11-3 and TRBJ2-1, the full variable domain reads EAGVVQSPRYKIIEKKQPVAFWCNPISGHNTLYWYLQNLGQGPELLIRYENEEAVDDSQLPKDRFSAERLKGVDSTLKIQPAELGDSAVYLCASSIDPTGEQFFGPGTRLTVL.

The chain uses TRBV23-1 and TRBJ2-7; no firm D call. TRBV23-1 is sorted into the ORF group, with uncertain function. The CDR3 covers 14 residues. Deletions cut 3 bases from V and 6 bases from J, with 15 bases between. CDR3 sequence: CASSHERTFPEQYF. CDR3 sequence (DNA): TGCGCCAGCAGTCACGAGCGTACCTTTCCCGAGCAGTACTTC.

CDR3 sequence: CASGGQGARGYTF. Written as DNA, the CDR3 is TGTGCCAGCGGGGGACAGGGGGCTCGTGGCTACACCTTC. This sequence joins TRBV7-9 and TRBJ1-2; 12 bases map to TRBD1. CDR1 and CDR2 from the germline V gene are SEHNR and FQNEAQ (reference sequence). Trimming at V came to 8 bases and at J to 7 bases, leaving 5 bases not matched to a gene. This CDR3 has 13 residues. The variable domain in full, with the rest retrieved from reference TRBV7-9 and TRBJ1-2, is DTGVSQNPRHKITKRGQNVTFRCDPISEHNRLYWYRQTLGQGPEFLTYFQNEAQLEKSRLLSDRFSAERPKGSFSTLEIQRTEQGDSAMYLCASGGQGARGYTFGSGTRLTVV.

The chain recombines TRBV6-5 with TRBJ2-1; a weak D match, TRBD2 (6 bases). V lost 2 bases and J 7 bases, leaving 9 bases between the germline ends. The CDR3 consists of 13 residues. Germline CDR1 reads MNHEY; CDR2 reads SVGAGI. The CDR3 region has the DNA TGTGCCAGCAGTTACGGGGCGGGGAATGAGCAGTTCTTC. As protein: CASSYGAGNEQFF.

The rearrangement uses TRBV4-2 and TRBJ2-1, with 7 bases matching TRBD1. Losses at the gene ends were 5 bases for V and 6 bases for J; bases not matched to a gene: 7. CDR1 is LGHNA and CDR2 is YNFKEQ in the germline V gene. There are 14 residues in the CDR3. As DNA, the CDR3 is TGTGCCAGCAGCGTAGGGGGCGCAAGCAATGAGCAGTTCTTC. Translated: CASSVGGASNEQFF.

The chain links TRBV19 to TRBJ1-1; TRBD1 matches at 8 bases. Losses at the gene ends were 11 bases for V and 6 bases for J; bases not matched to a gene: 8. There are 12 residues in the CDR3. Per germline, CDR1 LNHDA and CDR2 SQIVND (reference sequence). This CDR3 is CASSTGAAEAFF. The CDR3 bases are TGTGCCTCGTCGACAGGGGCGGCTGAAGCTTTCTTT.

The J gene is TRBJ1-1, the V gene TRBV4-2; D is unresolved. Germline loops: CDR1 LGHNA, CDR2 YNFKEQ. V lost 0 bases, J lost 2 bases, and 13 bases lay in between. The CDR3 length is 16 residues. The CDR3: CASSQDPSDLNTEAFF. Here the CDR3 DNA reads TGTGCCAGCAGCCAAGATCCATCGGACTTAAACACTGAAGCTTTCTTT.

The chain carries TRBV7-2 and TRBJ2-7; D perhaps matches TRBD2 (7 bases). Trimming removed 1 base from V and 2 bases from J, with 12 bases in between. CDR3 size: 15 residues. The V gene's germline CDR1 is SGHTA and CDR2 FQGNSA. The CDR3 loop reads CASSLVGGGPYEQYF. CDR3 bases: TGTGCCAGCAGCTTAGTAGGGGGGGGCCCCTACGAGCAGTACTTC. Combining the CDR3 with reference TRBV7-2 and TRBJ2-7 gives the whole variable domain GAGVSQSPSNKVTEKGKDVELRCDPISGHTALYWYRQSLGQGLEFLIYFQGNSAPDKSGLPSDRFSAERTGGSVSTLTIQRTQQEDSAVYLCASSLVGGGPYEQYFGPGTRLTVT.

The chain couples TRBV11-1 to TRBJ2-1, with D hard to call. The CDR3 loop spans 15 amino acids. V was trimmed by 5 bases and J by 10 bases, leaving 21 bases between them. Germline V CDR1 and CDR2: SGHAT, FQDESV (reference sequence). The chain's CDR3 is CASSRPRVLGDEQFF. The CDR3 DNA sequence: TGTGCCAGCAGCCGCCCCCGGGTCTTAGGTGACGAGCAGTTCTTC.

The V call is TRBV5-1, the J call TRBJ2-7, with a tentative D call TRBD1 (6 bases). The V gene's germline CDR1 is SGHRS and CDR2 YFSETQ. This CDR3 spans 13 amino acids. V was trimmed by 4 bases and J by 3 bases, leaving 11 bases between them. DNA for the CDR3: TGCGCCAGCAGCGCCGGACAGAGCTACGAGCAGTACTTC. Its protein is CASSAGQSYEQYF.

The rearrangement joins TRBV28 to TRBJ1-2, with D possibly being TRBD1 (5 bases). CDR1 and CDR2 (germline): MDHEN, SYDVKM. Trimming took off 2 bases at V and 7 bases at J, with 14 bases between the two ends. The CDR3 extends over 14 amino acids. The CDR3 region has the DNA TGTGCCAGCAGTTTAACCGGACTCGGGGGTGGCTACACCTTC. This codes for CASSLTGLGGGYTF.